This T cell receptor beta chain was recovered during a study of T-cell memory formation after mild COVID-19. TCRdb redid the calling of the 5' RACE reads with MiXCR, one entry per CDR3 protein. The sample has hundreds of thousands of distinct CDR3 sequences, roughly 20% seen once. The germline V gene has CDR1 SGDLS and CDR2 YYNGEE. The ends were cut back, 3 bases at V and 1 base at J, with 7 bases in the middle. The CDR3 is 13 amino acids. Study-level results: Pre-infection memory harbored some responding clones, suggesting cross-reactive memory joined. Chiefly within CM and EM were the contracting CD4+ clones; CD8+ ones were within EMRA.

This clonotype occurred many times. Its specificity is unknown. This chain joins TRBV9 and TRBJ1-1, with a weak D call TRBD1 (6 bases). The material sequenced was PBMCs or a T cell subset sorted from them (not recorded which). The receptor was derived from an adult woman who had mild COVID-19 (a few samples of this study predate the infection). Cell type and time point are not known. Here the CDR3 DNA reads TGTGCCAGCAGCGCGACAGGGAACACTGAAGCTTTCTTT. Protein product: CASSATGNTEAFF.